The T cell receptor beta chain described here comes from a study of early T cells in non-severe SARS-CoV-2 infection. Study findings and constraints: The study's VDJdb matching favored anti-spike CD8 responses and missed private and CD4 specificities.

Germline CDR1 reads MGHDK; CDR2 reads SYGVNS. V was clipped by 9 bases and J by 0 bases; unmatched bases: 20. The CDR3 spans 19 residues. The library protocol tagged individual cDNA molecules with unique molecular identifiers. TCRdb itself ran the 5' RACE reads through MiXCR, one entry per CDR3 protein. The profile shows tens of thousands of distinct CDR3 sequences, under 13% of them singletons. As for this clonotype: Its antigen is not identified.

V is TRBV25-1 and J is TRBJ2-7; TRBD1 matches 10 bases. Sample: whole blood. The sequence was collected from an adult who was a healthcare worker with PCR-confirmed SARS-CoV-2 infection or an uninfected control (not recorded which). The CDR3 DNA reads as TGTGCCAGGTACCGGGACAGGGGACAGCGGGACCAGAGCTCCTACGAGCAGTACTTC. This encodes CARYRDRGQRDQSSYEQYF.